These T cell receptor beta chains were read from a single sample in a study of OX40 agonist ivuxolimab in advanced cancers. Profiled with immunoSEQ multiplex PCR; TCRdb holds only in-frame clones, not every one. The repertoire holds roughly 9,300 clones, with 60% to 80% as singletons. Material: CD4+ or CD8+ T cells sorted from blood, obtained in a trial of the OX40 agonist ivuxolimab. The receptors come from an adult with an advanced solid tumor such as melanoma, head and neck, liver or kidney cancer. The CDR3 runs from the conserved cysteine through the conserved F or W. The D gene is left open where the match is weak. The listing skips clone size in some rows; elsewhere it reads once, few, many or a size class.

d_gene,j_gene,v_gene,abundance,CDR3nt,CDR3aa
NA,TRBJ1-2,TRBV27,few,TGTGCCAGCAGTTTATCAAGGGACTATGGCTACACCTTC,CASSLSRDYGYTF
NA,TRBJ1-2,TRBV27,NA,TGTGCCAGCCGCCCGGGGCTCTCTAACTATGGCTACACCTTC,CASRPGLSNYGYTF
NA,TRBJ2-7,TRBV28,NA,TGTGCCAGCAGTTTATCCTTCGGCGGAGCCTACGAGCAGTACTTC,CASSLSFGGAYEQYF
NA,TRBJ1-1,TRBV6-5,NA,TGTGCCAGCAGTACTAGTAGGGAGGATTTCTTT,CASSTSREDFF
NA,TRBJ2-2,TRBV6-5,NA,TGTGCCAGCAGTTATGAGGGGGCCGGGGAGCTGTTTTTT,CASSYEGAGELFF
NA,TRBJ2-6,TRBV7-2,NA,TGTGCCAGCAGCTTCTTCGCGTATGGGGCCAACGTCCTGACTTTC,CASSFFAYGANVLTF
TRBD2,TRBJ2-1,TRBV28,NA,TGTGCCAGCCGTAGTCTCGGGGACTATAATGAGCAGTTCTTC,CASRSLGDYNEQFF
TRBD1,TRBJ1-2,TRBV5-6,NA,TGTGCCAGCAGCTTGGACAGGGGTAACTATGGCTACACCTTC,CASSLDRGNYGYTF
TRBD2,TRBJ2-5,TRBV25-1,NA,TGTGCCAGCAGTTTGGGAGGACTAGCGGGGGTGGGGGAGACCCAGTACTTC,CASSLGGLAGVGETQYF
NA,TRBJ2-1,TRBV4-1,NA,TGCGCCAGCAGCCAAGAGAGGAATGAGCAGTTCTTC,CASSQERNEQFF
TRBD2,TRBJ2-3,TRBV7-2,NA,TGTGCCACCTCGCCCACGAGCGGGAGGGCCACAGATACGCAGTATTTT,CATSPTSGRATDTQYF